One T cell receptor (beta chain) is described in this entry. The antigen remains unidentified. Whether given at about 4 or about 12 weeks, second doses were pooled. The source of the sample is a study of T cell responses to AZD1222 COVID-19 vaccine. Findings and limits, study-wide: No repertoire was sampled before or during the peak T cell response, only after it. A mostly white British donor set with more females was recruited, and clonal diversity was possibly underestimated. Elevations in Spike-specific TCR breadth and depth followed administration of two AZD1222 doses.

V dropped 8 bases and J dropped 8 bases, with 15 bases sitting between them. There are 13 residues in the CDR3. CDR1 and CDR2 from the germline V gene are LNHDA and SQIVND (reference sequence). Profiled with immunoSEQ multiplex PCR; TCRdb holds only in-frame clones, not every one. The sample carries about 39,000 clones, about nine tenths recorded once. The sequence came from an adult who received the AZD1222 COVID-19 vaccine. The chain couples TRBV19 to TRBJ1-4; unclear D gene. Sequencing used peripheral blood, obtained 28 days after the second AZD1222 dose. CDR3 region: CASQTGLREKLFF. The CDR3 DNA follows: TGTGCCAGTCAAACCGGGCTCAGGGAAAAACTGTTTTTT.